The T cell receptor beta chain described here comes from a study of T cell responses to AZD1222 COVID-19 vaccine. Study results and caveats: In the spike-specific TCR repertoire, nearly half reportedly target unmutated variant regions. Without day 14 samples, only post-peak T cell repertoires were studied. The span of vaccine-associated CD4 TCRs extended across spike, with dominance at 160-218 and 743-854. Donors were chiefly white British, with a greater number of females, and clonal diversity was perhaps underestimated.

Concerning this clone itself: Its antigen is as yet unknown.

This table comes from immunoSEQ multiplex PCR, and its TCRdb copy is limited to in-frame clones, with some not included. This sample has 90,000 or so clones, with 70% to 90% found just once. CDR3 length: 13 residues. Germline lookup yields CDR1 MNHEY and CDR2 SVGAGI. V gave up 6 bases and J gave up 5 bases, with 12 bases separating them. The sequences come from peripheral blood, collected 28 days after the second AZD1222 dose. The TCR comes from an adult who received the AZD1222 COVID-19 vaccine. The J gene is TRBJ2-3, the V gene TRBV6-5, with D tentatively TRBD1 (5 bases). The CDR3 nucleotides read TGTGCCAGCAGCCCCTCTAGGGGAGATACGCAGTATTTT. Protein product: CASSPSRGDTQYF.